The present T cell receptor beta chain was sequenced within a study of OX40 agonist ivuxolimab in advanced cancers. Trimming took 1 base from V and 2 from J, leaving 8 bases between them. The germline gives CDR1 SEHNR, CDR2 FQNEAQ (reference sequence). The CDR3 consists of 14 residues. Data came from immunoSEQ multiplex PCR; TCRdb stores just in-frame clones and leaves some out. This sample yields 71,000 or so clones, of which about 94% are seen a single time; 6.2% belongs to the top ten. Points from the study as a whole: With doses of 0.1 to 3.0 mg/kg, CD4+ and CD8+ blood T cells had undergone clonal expansion by week 6.

Points on this clone: The antigen is not known.

Blood specimens came from baseline, cycle 4 day 1, and cycle 7 day 1. This sequence was found in an adult with an advanced solid tumor such as melanoma, head and neck, liver or kidney cancer. V is TRBV7-9 and J is TRBJ2-5, with D perhaps TRBD2 (6 bases). The specimen comprised CD4+ or CD8+ T cells sorted from blood, sampled in a trial of the OX40 agonist ivuxolimab. The CDR3 coding sequence is TGTGCCAGCAGCTTAGGACTAGGTCAAGAGACCCAGTACTTC. Translation gives CASSLGLGQETQYF.